This is a list of T cell receptor beta chains from one sample in a study of OX40 agonist ivuxolimab in advanced cancers. TCRdb's copy holds only in-frame clones and misses some; the assay was immunoSEQ multiplex PCR. Here the sample spans around 130,000 clones, just under 95% being singletons. This specimen consisted of CD4+ or CD8+ T cells sorted from blood, obtained in a trial of the OX40 agonist ivuxolimab. These receptors all come from an adult with an advanced solid tumor such as melanoma, head and neck, liver or kidney cancer. CDR3s include the opening cysteine and the closing phenylalanine or tryptophan. D genes are given only for firm matches.

j_call d_call v_call cdr3_aa
TRBJ1-5 TRBD1 TRBV6-5 CASRQGGNSNQPQHF
TRBJ1-2 - TRBV4-1 CASSQGGTANYGYTF
TRBJ1-2 TRBD1 TRBV6-5 CASSRGQGIGYTF
TRBJ2-1 - TRBV2 CASKRGGLVNEQFF
TRBJ1-2 - TRBV5-1 CASSLAPNYGYTF
TRBJ2-7 - TRBV6-1 CASYPGPQARYF
TRBJ2-7 - TRBV6-1 CASSDTAAYEQYF
TRBJ1-2 - TRBV5-6 CASREGTSKGYTF
TRBJ2-7 - TRBV11-3 CALYYGGSYEQYF
TRBJ2-5 - TRBV9 CASSAGGVGGTGQETQYF
TRBJ2-1 - TRBV4-2 CASSQEGMSLTMNEQFF
TRBJ1-6 - TRBV10-3 CAISESGGANSPLHF
TRBJ1-6 - TRBV19 CASSRGTVVRAPLHF
TRBJ1-1 - TRBV28 CASSQRFEAFF
TRBJ1-5 - TRBV28 CASRARSNQPQHF
TRBJ1-1 - TRBV5-1 CASSSLGGENTEAFF
TRBJ1-4 TRBD1 TRBV18 CASSLGGSGDGEKLFF
TRBJ1-1 TRBD1 TRBV18 CASSGDSGVTEAFF
TRBJ2-1 - TRBV2 CATTGPSGGNEQFF
TRBJ2-5 TRBD1 TRBV7-9 CASSLGQGSETQYF
TRBJ2-3 - TRBV19 CASSIALASADTQYF
TRBJ1-1 - TRBV19 CASRPMRGRSTEAFF
TRBJ2-1 TRBD1 TRBV18 CASSPAQGAAYNEQFF
TRBJ2-6 TRBD1 TRBV6-1 CASSARGLGANVLTF
TRBJ1-2 TRBD1 TRBV28 CASRGQGRYGYTF
TRBJ2-3 TRBD2 TRBV19 CASSFTGTSGRTDTQYF
TRBJ1-3 - TRBV6-5 CASSTKGRQNTIYF
TRBJ2-7 - TRBV4-3 CASSQDAADRRQYF
TRBJ2-1 - TRBV9 CASSSPSAFSYNEQFF
TRBJ2-5 TRBD2 TRBV30 CAWSAHGGGETQYF
TRBJ1-6 - TRBV6-5 CASSYRQGSYNSPLHF
TRBJ1-6 - TRBV6-1 CASRRSGDSPLHF
TRBJ1-1 - TRBV11-1 CASSSPLRRTEAFF
TRBJ2-7 - TRBV6-1 CASRGGGYSYEQYF
TRBJ1-3 - TRBV14 CASSQDARVQRNTIYF
TRBJ1-4 TRBD1 TRBV28 CASSFRQGVSEKLFF
TRBJ1-1 - TRBV7-9 CASRKAGENTEAFF
TRBJ1-1 - TRBV19 CASSIGTGAGFEAFF